One and the same sample provided the 25 T cell receptor beta chains below, sequenced in a study of glioma-infiltrating T cells after dendritic cell vaccination. Generated by immunoSEQ multiplex PCR, the TCRdb table keeps only in-frame clones and is missing some. The sample yields 60,000 or so clones, around 86% seen once. Sample time point: after dendritic cell vaccination, including at tumor progression/relapse. The material was blood, obtained after dendritic cell vaccination. The receptors originated from a human donor with glioblastoma.

The V call is TRBV14, the J call TRBJ2-2; 8 positions match TRBD1. This CDR3 region has 16 residues. J lost 1 base, V lost 5 bases, and 6 bases had no gene match. Germline V gene data show CDR1 as SGHDN and CDR2 as FVKESK. In DNA, the CDR3 is TGTGCCAGCAGCACATGGACAGGGAGGAACACCGGGGAGCTGTTTTTT. Protein: CASSTWTGRNTGELFF. Supplemented by reference TRBV14 and TRBJ2-2, the full variable domain reads EAGVTQFPSHSVIEKGQTVTLRCDPISGHDNLYWYRRVMGKEIKFLLHFVKESKQDESGMPNNRFLAERTGGTYSTLKVQPAELEDSGVYFCASSTWTGRNTGELFFGEGSRLTVL.

The chain is built from TRBV7-6 and TRBJ1-3; 9 bases map to TRBD1. J was trimmed by 2 bases and V by 5 bases; bases with no gene match: 4. Germline V lookup: CDR1 SGHVS, CDR2 FNYEAQ. The CDR3 is 15 amino acids. CDR3 region: CASSAGTGTGNTIYF. CDR3 DNA sequence: TGTGCCAGCAGCGCCGGGACAGGGACTGGAAACACCATATATTTT.

The gene calls are TRBV30 and TRBJ2-5; 9 bases are a match to TRBD2. The CDR3 is 13 amino acids. Germline loops: CDR1 GTSNPN, CDR2 SVGIG (reference sequence). Trimming cost V 8 bases and J 2 bases; bases outside gene matches: 6. The CDR3 DNA sequence: TGTGCCGGTAGCGGGGGCCCTCAAGAGACCCAGTACTTC. It specifies CAGSGGPQETQYF.

This clone has a single count. V is TRBV5-1 and J is TRBJ1-4; 7 positions agree with TRBD1. There are 14 residues in the CDR3. Germline-derived CDR1 and CDR2 are SGHRS and YFSETQ. V lost 5 bases, J lost 8 bases, and 9 bases stayed unmatched. CDR3 in DNA: TGCGCCAGCAGACAAGGGGGCATGGAGGAAAAACTGTTTTTT. It yields the protein CASRQGGMEEKLFF.

Only one count was recorded for this clone. This chain uses TRBV30 with TRBJ1-3; tentatively, D is TRBD1 (6 bases). Trimming took off 5 bases at V and 0 bases at J, with 11 bases between the two ends. CDR1 and CDR2 (germline): GTSNPN, SVGIG (reference sequence). The length of the CDR3 is 14 residues. The CDR3 spells CAWYPGVSGNTIYF. In DNA form, the CDR3 reads TGTGCCTGGTACCCAGGGGTCTCTGGAAACACCATATATTTT.

CDR3 protein: CASSPDRVVGNTIYF. The DNA for the CDR3 is TGTGCCAGCAGCCCGGACAGGGTGGTGGGAAACACCATATATTTT. The chain joins TRBV7-6 to TRBJ1-3; 8 positions match TRBD1. Germline assignment: CDR1 SGHVS and CDR2 FNYEAQ. The CDR3 runs 15 residues. Unmatched junction bases numbered 7, after V lost 5 bases and J lost 4 bases.

This sequence joins TRBV4-3 and TRBJ2-2; 12 bases are a match to TRBD2. V gave up 4 bases and J gave up 6 bases; unmatched junction bases: 15. From germline, CDR1 is LGHNA and CDR2 YSLEER. The CDR3 covers 19 residues. The CDR3 DNA reads as TGCGCCAGCAGCCTACTGGGGGGTGGTGCTAGCGGGAGGGCCGGGGAGCTGTTTTTT. Protein sequence: CASSLLGGGASGRAGELFF.

The J gene is TRBJ2-1, the V gene TRBV7-8; perhaps TRBD2 as D (6 bases). This CDR3 is 15 amino acids long. The V end was cut by 3 bases, the J end by 5 bases, with 14 bases between. In germline, CDR1 is SGHVS, CDR2 FQNEAQ. CDR3 residues: CASSFFGGINNEQFF. In DNA form, the CDR3 reads TGTGCCAGCAGCTTTTTCGGGGGAATAAACAATGAGCAGTTCTTC.

The chain uses TRBV5-1 and TRBJ2-7; 10 bases fit TRBD2. This CDR3 is built from 14 residues. Per the germline V gene, CDR1 is SGHRS and CDR2 is YFSETQ. Germline trimming cut 0 bases from V and 7 bases from J; bases unmatched to any gene: 4. This chain's CDR3 is CASSLGLAGAEQYF. DNA of the CDR3: TGCGCCAGCAGCTTGGGTCTAGCGGGAGCAGAGCAGTACTTC.

Here the CDR3 reads CASRRTTGARTDTQYF. The CDR3 DNA reads as TGTGCCAGCAGACGTACAACAGGGGCGCGCACAGATACGCAGTATTTT. The chain combines TRBV2 with TRBJ2-3; 7 positions match TRBD1. This CDR3 is 16 amino acids long. Looked up from germline, CDR1 is SNHLY and CDR2 is FYNNEI. The V segment lost 6 bases and the J segment 1 base; nucleotides outside the gene matches: 10.

This rearrangement joins TRBV2 to TRBJ1-2, with 7 bases that match TRBD1. Trimming cost V 5 bases and J 8 bases; bases outside gene matches: 11. CDR3 length equals 14 residues. The germline CDR1 and CDR2 sequences are SNHLY and FYNNEI. The CDR3 is CASSPTRQGWGYTF. Here the CDR3 DNA reads TGTGCCAGCAGTCCCACAAGACAGGGCTGGGGCTACACCTTC.

The rearrangement links TRBV7-8 to TRBJ2-1; 11 nucleotides agree with TRBD2. The CDR3 covers 16 residues. V gave up 1 base and J gave up 10 bases; unmatched junction bases: 9. Germline loops: CDR1 SGHVS, CDR2 FQNEAQ. The CDR3 DNA sequence: TGTGCCAGCAGCTTAGTTGTGGGACTAGCGGTAACCGAGCAGTTCTTC. Encoded protein: CASSLVVGLAVTEQFF.

The rearrangement joins TRBV11-2 to TRBJ2-6; TRBD1 aligns across 9 bases. V dropped 5 bases and J dropped 2; count of bases not matched to a gene: 7. Germline V gene lookup returns CDR1 SGHAT and CDR2 FQNNGV. The CDR3 has 17 amino acids. The chain's CDR3 is CASSPPGTGTGANVLTF. The CDR3 nucleotides read TGTGCCAGCAGCCCCCCCGGGACAGGGACTGGGGCCAACGTCCTGACTTTC.

The chain is built from TRBV5-1 and TRBJ1-6; TRBD1 agrees at 8 bases. This CDR3 contains 15 residues. Trimming cost V 0 bases and J 10 bases; bases outside gene matches: 6. Germline CDR1 is SGHRS and CDR2 is YFSETQ. CDR3 amino acids: CASSLGRRGQSPLHF. The CDR3 DNA sequence: TGCGCCAGCAGCTTGGGTCGCAGGGGGCAATCACCCCTCCACTTT.

The chain is built from TRBV4-3 and TRBJ2-7; 8 nucleotides match TRBD1. The trim removed 4 bases at V and 2 bases at J, leaving 13 bases unmatched. Germline V gives CDR1 LGHNA, CDR2 YSLEER. CDR3 length: 17 residues. CDR3 region: CASSPGAGTGGAYEQYF. DNA of the CDR3: TGCGCCAGCAGCCCGGGCGCCGGGACAGGCGGGGCCTACGAGCAGTACTTC.

The chain couples TRBV12-5 to TRBJ2-5; D might be TRBD2 (6 bases). V was cut by 1 base and J by 11 bases, with 14 bases left in between. This CDR3 region has 13 residues. Germline CDR1 LGHNT, CDR2 FRNRAP. The CDR3 loop is CASGLGASGEQYF. Here the CDR3 DNA reads TGTGCTAGTGGTTTGGGGGCTTCGGGGGAGCAGTACTTC. The full variable domain, in which reference TRBV12-5 and TRBJ2-5 provide the parts outside the CDR3, is DARVTQTPRHKVTEMGQEVTMRCQPILGHNTVFWYRQTMMQGLELLAYFRNRAPLDDSGMPKDRFSAEMPDATLATLKIQPSEPRDSAVYFCASGLGASGEQYFGPGTRLLVL.

The sample holds a few counts of this clone. The V gene is TRBV6-6, the J gene TRBJ2-5, with 8 bases aligning to TRBD1. V lost 5 bases, J lost 4 bases, and 9 bases stayed unmatched. Germline-derived CDR1 and CDR2 are MNHNY and SVGAGI (reference sequence). There are 15 residues in the CDR3. The CDR3 spells CASSLTGQGPETQYF. The CDR3 coding sequence is TGTGCCAGCAGTCTCACCGGACAGGGTCCAGAGACCCAGTACTTC.

The V gene is TRBV7-9, the J gene TRBJ2-6, with 8 nucleotides matching TRBD1. Germline values: CDR1 SEHNR, CDR2 FQNEAQ (reference sequence). With V trimmed by 4 bases and J by 0 bases, 8 bases remained unmatched. The CDR3 is 18 amino acids. CDR3 nucleotides: TGTGCCAGCAGCTCCCCCGGGACAGGCCTCTCTGGGGCCAACGTCCTGACTTTC. It encodes CASSSPGTGLSGANVLTF.

This chain connects TRBV7-2 to TRBJ2-7; D possibly corresponds to TRBD1 (5 bases). The germline CDR1 and CDR2 sequences are SGHTA and FQGNSA. V lost 5 bases and J lost 4, with 15 bases in between. There are 14 residues in the CDR3. The CDR3 spells CASSIYPGSYEQYF. CDR3 nucleotide sequence: TGTGCCAGCAGCATCTACCCAGGGTCGTACGAGCAGTACTTC.

This clone showed up just once. J is TRBJ1-1 and V is TRBV6-5; TRBD1 matches 11 bases. After removal of 7 bases from V and 11 bases from J, the junction contained 12 bases not matched to a gene. Germline CDR1 reads MNHEY; CDR2 reads SVGAGI. CDR3 length: 14 residues. CDR3 DNA: TGTGCCAGCAACTCCCGGGACAGGGGGTTGAGGGCTTTCTTT. It is translated as CASNSRDRGLRAFF.

The chain joins TRBV7-3 to TRBJ1-2, with 10 bases lining up with TRBD1. The CDR3 contains 16 residues. Germline values: CDR1 SGHTA, CDR2 FQGTGA. After removal of 5 bases from V and 6 bases from J, the junction contained 12 bases not matched to a gene. CDR3 amino acids: CASSLSPGQGFDGYTF. The CDR3 bases are TGTGCCAGCAGCCTCTCCCCGGGACAGGGGTTTGATGGCTACACCTTC.

V usage is TRBV18 and J usage is TRBJ2-7; 7 bases align to TRBD1. V dropped 4 bases and J dropped 0; count of bases not matched to a gene: 3. The CDR3 contains 14 residues. CDR1 is KGHSH and CDR2 is LQKENI in the germline V gene. The DNA for the CDR3 is TGTGCCAGCTCACTGGACAGGAACTCCTACGAGCAGTACTTC. It is translated as CASSLDRNSYEQYF.

This sequence joins TRBV9 and TRBJ2-5, with 7 positions matching TRBD1. V was pared by 3 bases and J by 3 bases, with 8 bases of the junction left unmatched. This CDR3 contains 15 residues. Germline-derived CDR1 and CDR2 are SGDLS and YYNGEE. CDR3 residues: CASSGGDSRKETQYF. The CDR3 DNA is TGTGCCAGCAGCGGTGGGGACAGTAGAAAAGAGACCCAGTACTTC.

This chain connects TRBV4-3 to TRBJ2-1; 12 positions match TRBD2. Germline assignment: CDR1 LGHNA and CDR2 YSLEER. This CDR3 spans 17 amino acids. Unmatched junction bases numbered 7, after V lost 0 bases and J lost 7 bases. The CDR3 spells CASSQDWRTSGENEQFF. DNA for the CDR3: TGCGCCAGCAGCCAAGATTGGCGGACTAGCGGGGAAAATGAGCAGTTCTTC.

V is TRBV6-5 and J is TRBJ2-7, with D hard to call. Germline-derived CDR1 and CDR2 are MNHEY and SVGAGI. The CDR3 has 14 residues. Trimming stripped 0 bases from V and 2 bases from J, with 8 bases between. The CDR3: CASSYSPRAYEQYF. DNA of the CDR3: TGTGCCAGCAGTTACTCCCCACGGGCCTACGAGCAGTACTTC.